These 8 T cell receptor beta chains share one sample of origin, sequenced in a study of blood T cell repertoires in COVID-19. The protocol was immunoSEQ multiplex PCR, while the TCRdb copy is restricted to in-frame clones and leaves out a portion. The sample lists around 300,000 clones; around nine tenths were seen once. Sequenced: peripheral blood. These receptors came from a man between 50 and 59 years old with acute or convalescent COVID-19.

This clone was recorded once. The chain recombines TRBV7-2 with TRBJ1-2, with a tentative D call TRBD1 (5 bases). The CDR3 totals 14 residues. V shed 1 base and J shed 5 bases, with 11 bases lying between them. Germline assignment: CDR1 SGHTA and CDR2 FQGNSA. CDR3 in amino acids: CASSLGQGRYGYTF. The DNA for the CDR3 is TGTGCCAGCAGCTTAGGCCAGGGAAGGTATGGCTACACCTTC.

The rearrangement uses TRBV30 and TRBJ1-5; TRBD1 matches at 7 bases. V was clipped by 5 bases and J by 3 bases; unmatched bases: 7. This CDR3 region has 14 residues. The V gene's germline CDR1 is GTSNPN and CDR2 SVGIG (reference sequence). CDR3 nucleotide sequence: TGTGCCTGGCAAACAGGGGAGCTCAATCAGCCCCAGCATTTT. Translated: CAWQTGELNQPQHF.

Written as DNA, the CDR3 is TGCAGCGTCCTAACCCGATCCTACAATGAGCAGTTCTTC. Protein: CSVLTRSYNEQFF. The chain recombines TRBV29-1 with TRBJ2-1; D gene unclear. V shed 6 bases and J shed 1 base, with 10 bases lying between them. The germline V gene has CDR1 SQVTM and CDR2 ANQGSEA. This CDR3 contains 13 residues.

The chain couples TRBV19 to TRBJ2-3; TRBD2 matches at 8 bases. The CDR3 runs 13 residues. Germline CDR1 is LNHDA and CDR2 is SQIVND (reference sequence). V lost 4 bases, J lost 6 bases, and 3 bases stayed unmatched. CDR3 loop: CASSTTSADTQYF. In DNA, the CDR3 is TGTGCCAGTAGTACGACTAGCGCGGATACGCAGTATTTT.

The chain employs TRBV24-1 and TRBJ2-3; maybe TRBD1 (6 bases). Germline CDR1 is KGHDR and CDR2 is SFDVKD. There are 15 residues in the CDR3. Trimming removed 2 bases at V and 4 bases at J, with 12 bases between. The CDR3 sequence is CATSDSRGSADTQYF. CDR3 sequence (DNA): TGTGCCACCAGTGATTCCAGGGGAAGTGCAGATACGCAGTATTTT.

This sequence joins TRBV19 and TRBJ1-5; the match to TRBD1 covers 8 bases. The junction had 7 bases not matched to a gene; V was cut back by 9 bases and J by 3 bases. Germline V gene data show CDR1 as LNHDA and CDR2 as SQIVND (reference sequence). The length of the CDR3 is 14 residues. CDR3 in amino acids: CASTPGQDNQPQHF. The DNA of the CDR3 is TGTGCCAGCACCCCGGGACAGGACAATCAGCCCCAGCATTTT.

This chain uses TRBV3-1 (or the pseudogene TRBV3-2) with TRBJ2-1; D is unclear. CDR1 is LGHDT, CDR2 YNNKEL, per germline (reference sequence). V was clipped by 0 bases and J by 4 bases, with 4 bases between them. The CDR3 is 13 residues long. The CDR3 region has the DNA TGTGCCAGCAGCCAAGACACTTACAATGAGCAGTTCTTC. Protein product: CASSQDTYNEQFF.

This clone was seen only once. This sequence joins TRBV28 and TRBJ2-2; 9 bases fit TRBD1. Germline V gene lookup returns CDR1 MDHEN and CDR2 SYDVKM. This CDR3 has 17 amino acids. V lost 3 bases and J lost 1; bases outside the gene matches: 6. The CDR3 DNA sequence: TGTGCCAGCAGTTTGGGTGGGGGACAGGGGAACACCGGGGAGCTGTTTTTT. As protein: CASSLGGGQGNTGELFF.